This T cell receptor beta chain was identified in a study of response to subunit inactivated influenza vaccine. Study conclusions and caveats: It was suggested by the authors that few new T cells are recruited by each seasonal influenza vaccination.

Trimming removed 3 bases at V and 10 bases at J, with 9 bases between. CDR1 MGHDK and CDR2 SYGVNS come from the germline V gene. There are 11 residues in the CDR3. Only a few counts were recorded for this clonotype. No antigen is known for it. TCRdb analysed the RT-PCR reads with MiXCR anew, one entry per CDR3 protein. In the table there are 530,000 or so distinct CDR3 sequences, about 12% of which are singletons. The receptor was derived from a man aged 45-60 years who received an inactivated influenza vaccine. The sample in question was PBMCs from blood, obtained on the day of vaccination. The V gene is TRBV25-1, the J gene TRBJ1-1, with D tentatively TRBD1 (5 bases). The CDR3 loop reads CASSDSGGAFF. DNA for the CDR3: TGTGCCAGCAGTGACAGTGGGGGAGCTTTCTTT.